A single sample is the source of the 20 T cell receptor beta chains below, sequenced in a study of blood T cell repertoires in COVID-19. Some clones are missing from TCRdb's copy, which holds only in-frame ones; the method was immunoSEQ multiplex PCR. Of approximately 380,000 clones detected, about 85% appear once; the ten largest clones hold under 4%. Sequencing was done on a sample of peripheral blood. These receptor sequences come from a woman between 18 and 29 years old with acute or convalescent COVID-19.

V is TRBV27 and J is TRBJ1-2; D gene ambiguous. V was pared by 0 bases and J by 6 bases, with 11 bases between. From germline, CDR1 is MNHEY and CDR2 SMNVEV (reference sequence). The CDR3 totals 14 residues. This CDR3 reads CASSLSSGLHGYTF. In DNA, the CDR3 is TGTGCCAGCAGTTTATCCTCGGGGTTGCATGGCTACACCTTC.

This clone was observed a handful of times. The chain joins TRBV27 to TRBJ2-7; maybe TRBD1 (6 bases). Germline V CDR1 and CDR2: MNHEY, SMNVEV (reference sequence). The CDR3 extends over 15 amino acids. The ends were cut back, 6 bases at V and 2 bases at J, with 17 bases in the middle. The CDR3 region has the DNA TGTGCCAGCAGCTCCCTGGGGGACAAAACCTACGAGCAGTACTTC. Its translation is CASSSLGDKTYEQYF.

The chain couples TRBV6-1 to TRBJ1-2; tentative D call: TRBD1 (5 bases). Germline values: CDR1 MNHNS, CDR2 SASEGT. The CDR3 totals 15 residues. Trimming stripped 0 bases from V and 8 bases from J, with 16 bases between. The CDR3 protein is CASSEARGSVRGYTF. Written as DNA, the CDR3 is TGTGCCAGCAGTGAAGCGCGGGGCAGTGTGAGGGGCTACACCTTC.

The genes are TRBV18 and TRBJ1-1, with 8 nucleotides matching TRBD1. The germline gives CDR1 KGHSH, CDR2 LQKENI. The CDR3 is 13 amino acids. V lost 9 bases, J lost 3 bases, and 6 bases stayed unmatched. CDR3 loop: CASRQGQDTEAFF. The CDR3 coding sequence is TGTGCCAGTCGACAGGGGCAGGACACTGAAGCTTTCTTT.

This chain links TRBV5-1 with TRBJ1-1, with 9 bases fitting TRBD1. The ends lost 0 bases at V and 1 base at J; junction bases unmatched: 1. Germline V gives CDR1 SGHRS, CDR2 YFSETQ. This CDR3 is built from 15 residues. In DNA form, the CDR3 reads TGCGCCAGCAGCTTGGGGACAGGGGCGAACACTGAAGCTTTCTTT. Translated: CASSLGTGANTEAFF.

This clone was detected only once. V usage is TRBV7-3 and J usage is TRBJ2-7; a weak D match, TRBD2 (7 bases). Germline V gene lookup returns CDR1 SGHTA and CDR2 FQGTGA. The CDR3 sequence is 15 residues long. Trimming stripped 5 bases from V and 6 bases from J, with 20 bases between. This CDR3 is CASSPTGGLLSEQYF. The CDR3 region has the DNA TGTGCCAGCAGCCCCACCGGGGGGCTCTTGTCCGAGCAGTACTTC.

This clone turned up a few times. The chain employs TRBV6-5 and TRBJ2-1; TRBD2 aligns across 8 bases. Germline lookup yields CDR1 MNHEY and CDR2 SVGAGI. V gave up 0 bases and J gave up 8 bases; unmatched junction bases: 9. The CDR3 is 16 residues long. This CDR3 is CASSYSDGGAVDEQFF. Written as DNA, the CDR3 is TGTGCCAGCAGTTACTCGGACGGGGGGGCCGTTGATGAGCAGTTCTTC.

The chain is built from TRBV6-5 and TRBJ1-5; 9 nucleotides match TRBD1. This CDR3 spans 15 amino acids. The germline V gene encodes CDR1 MNHEY and CDR2 SVGAGI. Trimming removed 6 bases from V and 4 bases from J; junction bases left unmatched: 7. In DNA form, the CDR3 reads TGTGCCAGCAGCCAACAGGGGGCGCTTAATCAGCCCCAGCATTTT. Translation gives CASSQQGALNQPQHF.

Worth noting for this clone: Other DNA sequences from this sample encode an identical CDR3 as well. The chain uses TRBV19 and TRBJ1-1; the D is unclear. Trimming cost V 3 bases and J 1 base, with 6 bases left between them. This CDR3 has 13 residues. Germline V gives CDR1 LNHDA, CDR2 SQIVND (reference sequence). The CDR3 DNA reads as TGTGCCAGTAGTATGAGCGGGAACACTGAAGCTTTCTTT. This encodes CASSMSGNTEAFF.

The sample holds one count of this clone. The chain couples TRBV19 to TRBJ2-7, with 7 bases matching TRBD2. Germline lookup yields CDR1 LNHDA and CDR2 SQIVND (reference sequence). This CDR3 has 13 amino acids. Unmatched junction bases numbered 0, after V lost 1 base and J lost 3 bases. The CDR3 region is CASSIGTSYEQYF. The CDR3 nucleotides are TGTGCCAGTAGTATAGGGACTAGCTACGAGCAGTACTTC.

The gene calls are TRBV12-3 or TRBV12-4 and TRBJ2-5; 7 nucleotides align to TRBD1. This CDR3 region has 12 residues. V shed 6 bases, J shed 2 bases, and the junction held 0 bases outside the gene matches. The CDR3 DNA reads as TGTGCCAGCAGGGGACAGCAAGAGACCCAGTACTTC. Its translation: CASRGQQETQYF.

The sample holds a few counts of this clone. This rearrangement joins TRBV28 to TRBJ1-5; 7 bases fit TRBD1. Germline-derived CDR1 and CDR2 are MDHEN and SYDVKM. This CDR3 has 15 amino acids. The J segment lost 4 bases and the V segment lost 5 bases, leaving 8 bases of the junction unmatched. The DNA of the CDR3 is TGTGCCAGCAGTACGACAGGGATGGTAAATCAGCCCCAGCATTTT. Its translation is CASSTTGMVNQPQHF.

The chain combines TRBV5-5 with TRBJ2-5; TRBD2 matches at 7 bases. The V gene end was trimmed by 4 bases and the J gene end by 5 bases; junction bases not matched to a gene: 8. This CDR3 spans 14 amino acids. Germline V gene data show CDR1 as SGHKS and CDR2 as YYEKEE (reference sequence). In DNA form, the CDR3 reads TGTGCCAGCAGCATGACGGGGGGACGGGAGACCCAGTACTTC. It translates to CASSMTGGRETQYF.

The genes are TRBV10-3 and TRBJ1-2, with a tentative D call TRBD1 (6 bases). This CDR3 region has 15 residues. Looked up from germline, CDR1 is ENHRY and CDR2 is SYGVKD. Trimming took off 0 bases at V and 2 bases at J, with 10 bases between the two ends. Here the CDR3 DNA reads TGTGCCATCAGTGAGTCCCTACAGGGAAACTATGGCTACACCTTC. It codes for CAISESLQGNYGYTF.

This clone was counted once. This chain connects TRBV5-1 to TRBJ1-2, with 10 bases fitting TRBD1. Germline V gives CDR1 SGHRS, CDR2 YFSETQ. This CDR3 region has 16 residues. Germline trimming cut 4 bases from V and 6 bases from J; bases unmatched to any gene: 12. In DNA form, the CDR3 reads TGCGCCAGCAGCCTCCGGGACAGGGGTTTAGGGGATGGCTACACCTTC. Protein: CASSLRDRGLGDGYTF.

CDR3 nucleotides: TGCGCCAGCAGTGACCGGGAAACCGGGGAGCTGTTTTTT. Its translation is CASSDRETGELFF. The chain is built from TRBV10-1 and TRBJ2-2, with D maybe TRBD2 (5 bases). Germline V gene data show CDR1 as WNHNN and CDR2 as SYGVQD (reference sequence). The CDR3 is 13 amino acids. V dropped 3 bases and J dropped 5 bases, with 7 bases sitting between them.

This chain links TRBV6-5 with TRBJ2-3; D is possibly TRBD2 (6 bases). Trimming shortened V by 7 bases and J by 4 bases, and 9 bases separated the two germline ends. The germline V gene has CDR1 MNHEY and CDR2 SVGAGI. This CDR3 has 12 amino acids. The CDR3 here is CASMRRADTQYF. The CDR3 DNA reads TGTGCCAGCATGAGGAGGGCAGATACGCAGTATTTT.

The chain links TRBV5-1 to TRBJ2-3; no clear D. The V gene's germline CDR1 is SGHRS and CDR2 YFSETQ. Trimming took 0 bases from V and 1 from J, leaving 9 bases between them. This CDR3 is built from 15 residues. The chain's CDR3 is CASSLVSPRTDTQYF. As DNA, the CDR3 is TGCGCCAGCAGCTTGGTTTCTCCTCGCACAGATACGCAGTATTTT.

This chain connects TRBV18 to TRBJ1-3, with TRBD1 identical over 8 bases. This CDR3 spans 14 amino acids. The trim removed 4 bases at V and 2 bases at J, leaving 1 base unmatched. Germline V gene data show CDR1 as KGHSH and CDR2 as LQKENI. CDR3 protein: CASSRDRPGNTIYF. The DNA for the CDR3 is TGTGCCAGCTCACGGGACAGGCCTGGAAACACCATATATTTT.

This clone was counted once. The rearrangement links TRBV7-9 to TRBJ1-1; the D is unclear. Germline V lookup: CDR1 SEHNR, CDR2 FQNEAQ (reference sequence). Trimming took 1 base from V and 5 from J, leaving 14 bases between them. CDR3 length: 15 amino acids. The CDR3 DNA reads as TGTGCCAGCAGCTTAGTTTCAGGCGGGAGGACTGAAGCTTTCTTT. It encodes CASSLVSGGRTEAFF.